Listed here are 16 T cell receptor beta chains from one sample, sequenced in a study of T cell responses to AZD1222 COVID-19 vaccine. Profiled with immunoSEQ multiplex PCR; TCRdb holds only in-frame clones, not every one. The data contain roughly 150,000 clones, approximately 84% of them singletons. This specimen consisted of peripheral blood, obtained on day 0 of AZD1222 vaccination. The receptors derive from an adult in good health.

The CDR3 spells CASSYQELNTEAFF. The CDR3 coding sequence is TGCGCCAGCAGCTATCAAGAATTGAACACTGAAGCTTTCTTT. This chain connects TRBV5-1 to TRBJ1-1; the D is unclear. This CDR3 is built from 14 residues. The V end was cut by 3 bases, the J end by 0 bases, with 9 bases between. Germline CDR1 and CDR2: SGHRS and YFSETQ.

The J gene is TRBJ1-5, the V gene TRBV5-1; TRBD1 aligns across 7 bases. The CDR3 runs to 15 residues. With V trimmed by 3 bases and J by 3 bases, 6 bases remained unmatched. Germline CDR1 SGHRS, CDR2 YFSETQ. The CDR3 coding sequence is TGCGCCAGCAGCTCCACAGGGACAGACAATCAGCCCCAGCATTTT. Translating gives CASSSTGTDNQPQHF. The whole variable domain, filled in from reference TRBV5-1 and TRBJ1-5, reads KAGVTQTPRYLIKTRGQQVTLSCSPISGHRSVSWYQQTPGQGLQFLFEYFSETQRNKGNFPGRFSGRQFSNSRSEMNVSTLELGDSALYLCASSSTGTDNQPQHFGDGTRLSIL.

This chain links TRBV5-6 with TRBJ1-2, with 10 bases lining up with TRBD1. Germline V gene sequence: CDR1 SGHDT, CDR2 YYEEEE. CDR3 length: 15 amino acids. With V trimmed by 1 base and J by 8 bases, 8 bases remained unmatched. CDR3 bases: TGTGCCAGCAGCTTGCTCGACAGGGGGCGAGAGGGCTACACCTTC. It encodes CASSLLDRGREGYTF.

This chain joins TRBV5-8 and TRBJ1-2; no definite D call. The germline V gene encodes CDR1 SGHTS and CDR2 YDEGEE. Trimming shortened V by 3 bases and J by 0 bases, and 15 bases separated the two germline ends. This CDR3 has 16 residues. CDR3 loop: CASSSSRRIANYGYTF. In nucleotides, the CDR3 is TGTGCCAGCAGCTCTTCCCGACGTATAGCTAACTATGGCTACACCTTC. Drawing the rest from reference TRBV5-8 and TRBJ1-2, the complete variable domain is EAGVTQSPTHLIKTRGQQATLRCSPISGHTSVYWYQQALGLGLQFLLWYDEGEERNRGNFPPRFSGRQFPNYSSELNVNALELEDSALYLCASSSSRRIANYGYTFGSGTRLTVV.

In its sample, this clone was seen once. V is TRBV11-2 and J is TRBJ1-6; 7 positions match TRBD1. The J segment lost 8 bases and the V segment lost 5 bases, leaving 6 bases of the junction unmatched. The CDR3 spans 14 residues. Germline V gene sequence: CDR1 SGHAT, CDR2 FQNNGV. The CDR3 sequence: CASSQGGGYSPLHF. In DNA, the CDR3 is TGTGCCAGCAGCCAGGGGGGGGGTTATTCACCCCTCCACTTT.

The genes are TRBV5-1 and TRBJ2-3; 15 bases agree with TRBD2. J lost 6 bases, V lost 4 bases, and 9 bases had no gene match. The CDR3 sequence is 17 residues long. Germline lookup yields CDR1 SGHRS and CDR2 YFSETQ. In DNA, the CDR3 is TGCGCCAGCAGCCCCCTTGGACTAGCGGGGGGGCCGGATACGCAGTATTTT. It yields the protein CASSPLGLAGGPDTQYF. The whole variable domain, remainder taken from reference TRBV5-1 and TRBJ2-3, is KAGVTQTPRYLIKTRGQQVTLSCSPISGHRSVSWYQQTPGQGLQFLFEYFSETQRNKGNFPGRFSGRQFSNSRSEMNVSTLELGDSALYLCASSPLGLAGGPDTQYFGPGTRLTVL.

This clone was seen a single time. This rearrangement joins TRBV5-1 to TRBJ2-7; no clear D. CDR3 length equals 15 residues. Germline V gene sequence: CDR1 SGHRS, CDR2 YFSETQ. The V end lost 4 bases, the J end lost 1 base, and 15 bases lay between the germline ends. The CDR3 DNA is TGCGCCAGCAGCCGGACGGTCCAACGATCCTACGAGCAGTACTTC. This sequence encodes CASSRTVQRSYEQYF.

The rearrangement links TRBV6-5 to TRBJ1-1; D remains unclear. V lost 8 bases, J lost 4 bases, and 11 bases lay in between. This CDR3 has 12 residues. CDR1 is MNHEY, CDR2 SVGAGI, per germline. DNA of the CDR3: TGTGCCAGCCATCGGGGAGGCACTGAAGCTTTCTTT. This codes for CASHRGGTEAFF.

V gene TRBV7-8 combines with J gene TRBJ2-1; possibly TRBD2 for D (6 bases). The CDR3 has 16 residues. Trimming pared 2 bases from V and 0 bases from J, leaving 11 bases between. Germline CDR1 SGHVS, CDR2 FQNEAQ. The CDR3 sequence is CASSLRGRSSYNEQFF. CDR3 DNA sequence: TGTGCCAGCAGCTTAAGAGGGAGGAGCTCCTACAATGAGCAGTTCTTC. The whole variable domain, filled in from reference TRBV7-8 and TRBJ2-1, reads GAGVSQSPRYKVAKRGQDVALRCDPISGHVSLFWYQQALGQGPEFLTYFQNEAQLDKSGLPSDRFFAERPEGSVSTLKIQRTQQEDSAVYLCASSLRGRSSYNEQFFGPGTRLTVL.

The genes are TRBV28 and TRBJ1-6, with D unresolved. V shed 3 bases and J shed 7 bases, with 10 bases lying between them. The germline CDR1 and CDR2 sequences are MDHEN and SYDVKM. The CDR3 consists of 14 residues. The CDR3 region has the DNA TGTGCCAGCAGTTTTGGGCCGAGCAATTCACCCCTCCACTTT. This codes for CASSFGPSNSPLHF. Full variable domain (remainder filled in from reference TRBV28 and TRBJ1-6): DVKVTQSSRYLVKRTGEKVFLECVQDMDHENMFWYRQDPGLGLRLIYFSYDVKMKEKGDIPEGYSVSREKKERFSLILESASTNQTSMYLCASSFGPSNSPLHFGNGTRLTVT.

The genes are TRBV29-1 and TRBJ1-1; D possibly corresponds to TRBD1 (5 bases). The V gene lost 6 bases and the J gene lost 0 bases, with 11 bases spanning the gap. CDR3 size: 13 residues. Looked up from germline, CDR1 is SQVTM and CDR2 is ANQGSEA. CDR3 protein: CSVTGRMNTEAFF. The DNA for the CDR3 is TGCAGCGTCACGGGACGGATGAACACTGAAGCTTTCTTT.

The chain is built from TRBV29-1 and TRBJ1-1, with D perhaps matching TRBD1 (6 bases). V shed 8 bases and J shed 5 bases, with 21 bases lying between them. CDR1 and CDR2 (germline): SQVTM, ANQGSEA. The length of the CDR3 is 14 residues. In DNA form, the CDR3 reads TGCAGCTTTCTCCCGACGCAGGGGAGGACTGAAGCTTTCTTT. It specifies CSFLPTQGRTEAFF.

This chain joins TRBV5-1 and TRBJ2-7; D possibly corresponds to TRBD2 (5 bases). This CDR3 region has 15 residues. Germline lookup yields CDR1 SGHRS and CDR2 YFSETQ. Trimming removed 0 bases at V and 0 bases at J, with 10 bases between. CDR3: CASSLATGYSYEQYF. CDR3 DNA sequence: TGCGCCAGCAGCTTGGCTACGGGATACTCCTACGAGCAGTACTTC.

The chain uses TRBV6-4 and TRBJ1-1; the match to TRBD1 covers 8 bases. Trimming took 5 bases from V and 6 from J; bases not matched to a gene: 2. The CDR3 is 12 amino acids. The germline gives CDR1 MRHNA, CDR2 SNTAGT. The CDR3 sequence is CASSPGQAEAFF. The DNA of the CDR3 is TGTGCCAGCAGTCCGGGACAGGCTGAAGCTTTCTTT.

The CDR3 bases are TGTGCCAGCAGCCCTAGACAGGGGGCAGGCTATGGCTACACCTTC. This gives the protein CASSPRQGAGYGYTF. V usage is TRBV7-2 and J usage is TRBJ1-2, with 10 bases that match TRBD1. J was trimmed by 4 bases and V by 5 bases; bases with no gene match: 7. CDR1 and CDR2 from the germline V gene are SGHTA and FQGNSA. The CDR3 runs to 15 residues.

The V gene is TRBV19, the J gene TRBJ1-2; D remains unclear. This CDR3 is built from 14 residues. V was pared by 3 bases and J by 2 bases, with 10 bases between. In germline, CDR1 is LNHDA, CDR2 SQIVND (reference sequence). CDR3 DNA: TGTGCCAGTAGTATCGGGAACGGGAACTATGGCTACACCTTC. This codes for CASSIGNGNYGYTF.